This TCR beta chain was observed in a study of blood T cell repertoires in COVID-19 (dated by TCRdb to the early 2020s). Turning to the overall study: The collaborator samples originated in the United States, Italy and Spain and spanned the acute and convalescent phases of COVID-19. Deeply sampled blood TCRbeta repertoires from subjects exposed to, actively infected with, or recovered from COVID-19 were included in the dataset. Sample metadata almost always included a de-identified subject ID, COVID-19 status, age in years and sex. The samples were drawn from two sources: the first 160 participants of the ongoing ImmuneRACE study, and about 1,300 subjects contributed by 6 global collaborators. The repertoires were released in a freely available public database meant as a resource for research on the immune response to SARS-CoV-2. The material from the prospective study consisted of cDNA or gDNA derived from T cells, B-cell-depleted T cells, or PBMCs. Where available, HLA class I and class II types were obtained from metadata supplied by the sample provider rather than from assay-based typing. What the study reported, not specific to this receptor: The quantity of clinical and demographic metadata differed by source and by participant and was supplied without curation.

One collaborating source in Seattle enrolled patients during active infection and followed them longitudinally through the course of disease. Each collaborating institution followed its own protocols to collect whole blood in K2EDTA tubes. For TCRbeta analysis, collaborators shipped samples in one of three forms: frozen whole blood, isolated PBMCs, or DNA extracted from either of those sample types. CDR1 MGHRA and CDR2 YSYEKL were looked up in the germline V gene. V ends up 4 bases short and J 2 bases short, with an unmatched junction base count of 8. From its cysteine to its phenylalanine, the CDR3 spans 18 amino acids. Only the CDR3 portion is preserved as DNA: 54 bases, with reading frame beginning at the first base. TCRbeta CDR3 regions were amplified from genomic DNA by means of the immunoSEQ Assay, a bias-controlled multiplex PCR. The published analysis was carried out like this. Within the assay, amplification of reference gene primers was used to estimate how many nucleated cells each sample contained. To quantify the absolute abundance of each unique TCRbeta CDR3 rearrangement, sequence reads were collapsed and filtered. For each sample, productive Simpson clonality was calculated as the square root of Simpson's diversity index across productive rearrangements. TCRdb limited this immuneACCESS table to in-frame rearrangements with V and J called. A share of clones is missing; checked studies link under half to unresolved V genes, and the rest is unexplained. D and trimming were read from the DNA, whereas the V and J calls and clone size are those reported in that table. The sample records about 290,000 clones, roughly nine tenths of which are singletons. The top ten clones comprise approximately 12% of the sample.

Comment on this clone: Its antigen remains unidentified. It has no much larger one-base neighbor in the sample; base qualities were not kept.

The sample taken for sequencing was peripheral blood. This sequence was found in a woman aged 25-40 years with COVID-19, enrolled during active disease. The sequence joins TRBV4-1 to TRBJ2-3; 14 bases in the middle match TRBD2. The sequenced DNA is TGCGCCAGCAGCCCGGGACTAGCGGGGGCCTCTCTCACAGATACGCAGTATTTT. It is translated as CASSPGLAGASLTDTQYF.